Listed here is a single TCR beta chain. Its antigen remains unidentified. With cryopreserved PBMCs as the source, approximately 2 micrograms of genomic DNA went to TCR beta libraries. The data belong to a study of cytotoxic CD8 clonotypes in ibrutinib-treated CLL. Findings and caveats of the study: Having risen at ibrutinib response, clonality had fallen back toward baseline by progression.

Clones were sequenced by immunoSEQ multiplex PCR, and TCRdb holds only the in-frame ones, with some missing. Of about 150,000 clones listed, about three quarters are singletons. The receptor was derived from a human donor with chronic lymphocytic leukemia. Specimen: PBMCs, collected after 24 months of ibrutinib treatment.

The CDR3 here is CASNSGTESYEQYF. The CDR3 DNA reads TGTGCCAGCAACTCCGGGACGGAATCCTACGAGCAGTACTTC. V and J are TRBV7-9 and TRBJ2-7; D may be TRBD1 or TRBD2 (5 bases each). V gave up 7 bases and J gave up 1 base, with 14 bases separating them. This CDR3 is 14 amino acids long. Per the germline V gene, CDR1 is SEHNR and CDR2 is FQNEAQ (reference sequence). The full variable domain, completed using reference TRBV7-9 and TRBJ2-7, is DTGVSQNPRHKITKRGQNVTFRCDPISEHNRLYWYRQTLGQGPEFLTYFQNEAQLEKSRLLSDRFSAERPKGSFSTLEIQRTEQGDSAMYLCASNSGTESYEQYFGPGTRLTVT.